A single T cell receptor beta chain is shown here with its context. This CDR3 contains 16 residues. The germline V gene has CDR1 SNHLY and CDR2 FYNNEI. J lost 5 bases, V lost 3 bases, and 9 bases had no gene match. The record originates from a study of T cell changes during pregnancy in multiple sclerosis. The protocol was immunoSEQ multiplex PCR, while the TCRdb copy is restricted to in-frame clones and leaves out a portion. This sample has some 77,000 clones, with about 92% found just once. The chain carries TRBV2 and TRBJ2-3; the match to TRBD1 covers 9 bases. The material was CD4+ T cells from peripheral blood mononuclear cells, obtained before pregnancy. This clonotype originated in a female donor with multiple sclerosis, enrolled in a pregnancy study. The CDR3 reads CASSDRDRAAKDTQYF. CDR3 coding DNA: TGTGCCAGCAGTGATCGGGACAGGGCGGCGAAAGATACGCAGTATTTT.